These T cell receptor beta chains were read from a single sample in a study of T-cell memory formation after mild COVID-19. TCRdb independently ran MiXCR on the 5' RACE reads; one entry per CDR3 protein. The sample consists of a few hundred thousand distinct CDR3 sequences, about 16% of them appearing once. Sample: PBMCs or a T cell subset sorted from them (not recorded which). The receptors come from a man between 18 and 35 years old who had mild COVID-19 (a few samples of this study predate the infection). Cell type and time point are not known. Each CDR3 is given with its conserved first and last residue. Fields, in order: clone size, J gene, D gene, V gene, CDR3 protein, CDR3 DNA. A D gene is named only where the DNA matches it firmly. Where a row states a size, it is once, few, many or the class of an expanded clone; other rows omit it.

clone_size: few; j_call: TRBJ1-1; d_call: NA; v_call: TRBV7-3; cdr3_aa: CASRQQGDTEAFF; cdr3_nt: TGTGCCAGCAGACAACAGGGCGACACTGAAGCTTTCTTT
clone_size: NA; j_call: TRBJ2-2; d_call: NA; v_call: TRBV20-1; cdr3_aa: CSATRPGRRDTGELFF; cdr3_nt: TGCAGTGCTACCCGCCCGGGACGGAGGGACACCGGGGAGCTGTTTTTT
clone_size: NA; j_call: TRBJ2-7; d_call: NA; v_call: TRBV15; cdr3_aa: CATSIRPGHTYEQYF; cdr3_nt: TGTGCCACCAGCATTCGACCGGGACACACCTACGAGCAGTACTTC
clone_size: few; j_call: TRBJ2-1; d_call: TRBD1; v_call: TRBV4-2; cdr3_aa: CASSPGDSNEQFF; cdr3_nt: TGTGCCAGCAGCCCCGGGGACAGCAATGAGCAGTTCTTC
clone_size: few; j_call: TRBJ2-5; d_call: NA; v_call: TRBV24-1; cdr3_aa: CATSDSRGVHETQYF; cdr3_nt: TGTGCCACCAGTGATAGCAGGGGGGTCCATGAGACCCAGTACTTC
clone_size: many; j_call: TRBJ1-2; d_call: TRBD1; v_call: TRBV20-1; cdr3_aa: CSALNRGGYGYTF; cdr3_nt: TGCAGTGCCCTCAACAGGGGGGGCTATGGCTACACCTTC
clone_size: many; j_call: TRBJ2-3; d_call: TRBD2; v_call: TRBV5-1; cdr3_aa: CASSHGLAGSTDTQYF; cdr3_nt: TGCGCCAGCAGCCATGGACTAGCGGGGAGCACAGATACGCAGTATTTT
clone_size: few; j_call: TRBJ2-7; d_call: NA; v_call: TRBV2; cdr3_aa: CASRGLTYEQYF; cdr3_nt: TGTGCCAGCAGGGGGCTTACCTACGAGCAGTACTTC
clone_size: few; j_call: TRBJ1-2; d_call: NA; v_call: TRBV4-3; cdr3_aa: CASAAGYGLYSGYTF; cdr3_nt: TGCGCCAGCGCCGCAGGCTACGGTCTTTATAGCGGCTACACCTTC
clone_size: NA; j_call: TRBJ2-1; d_call: NA; v_call: TRBV11-1; cdr3_aa: CASSLEEGGEQFF; cdr3_nt: TGTGCCAGCAGCTTAGAAGAGGGCGGTGAGCAGTTCTTC
clone_size: few; j_call: TRBJ1-1; d_call: TRBD1; v_call: TRBV20-1; cdr3_aa: CSAREPGTAAFF; cdr3_nt: TGCAGTGCTAGAGAACCCGGGACAGCGGCTTTCTTT
clone_size: few; j_call: TRBJ2-7; d_call: TRBD1; v_call: TRBV3-1; cdr3_aa: CASSQGQGLGYEQYF; cdr3_nt: TGTGCCAGCAGCCAAGGACAGGGTTTGGGCTACGAGCAGTACTTC
clone_size: few; j_call: TRBJ2-5; d_call: NA; v_call: TRBV27; cdr3_aa: CASRQGTLHRTQYF; cdr3_nt: TGTGCCAGCAGACAAGGGACGTTACATCGGACCCAGTACTTC
clone_size: few; j_call: TRBJ2-5; d_call: NA; v_call: TRBV7-2; cdr3_aa: CASSLAWGAETQYF; cdr3_nt: TGTGCCAGCAGCTTAGCGTGGGGTGCGGAGACCCAGTACTTC
clone_size: NA; j_call: TRBJ1-1; d_call: TRBD1; v_call: TRBV4-1; cdr3_aa: CASSQPAGQGNTEAFF; cdr3_nt: TGCGCCAGCAGCCAACCGGCCGGACAGGGGAACACTGAAGCTTTCTTT
clone_size: many; j_call: TRBJ2-7; d_call: TRBD1; v_call: TRBV5-1; cdr3_aa: CASSLEPTGGYEQYF; cdr3_nt: TGCGCCAGCAGCTTGGAACCTACAGGGGGCTACGAGCAGTACTTC
clone_size: NA; j_call: TRBJ1-5; d_call: NA; v_call: TRBV6-2/TRBV6-3; cdr3_aa: CASSAFVGNQPQHF; cdr3_nt: TGTGCCAGCAGTGCTTTCGTGGGCAATCAGCCCCAGCATTTT
clone_size: few; j_call: TRBJ2-5; d_call: NA; v_call: TRBV20-1; cdr3_aa: CSARDPGASGPYTQYF; cdr3_nt: TGCAGTGCTAGAGATCCGGGGGCTAGCGGCCCCTATACCCAGTACTTC
clone_size: few; j_call: TRBJ1-1; d_call: NA; v_call: TRBV4-1; cdr3_aa: CASSQVLLGNTEAFF; cdr3_nt: TGCGCCAGCAGCCAAGTATTATTAGGGAACACTGAAGCTTTCTTT